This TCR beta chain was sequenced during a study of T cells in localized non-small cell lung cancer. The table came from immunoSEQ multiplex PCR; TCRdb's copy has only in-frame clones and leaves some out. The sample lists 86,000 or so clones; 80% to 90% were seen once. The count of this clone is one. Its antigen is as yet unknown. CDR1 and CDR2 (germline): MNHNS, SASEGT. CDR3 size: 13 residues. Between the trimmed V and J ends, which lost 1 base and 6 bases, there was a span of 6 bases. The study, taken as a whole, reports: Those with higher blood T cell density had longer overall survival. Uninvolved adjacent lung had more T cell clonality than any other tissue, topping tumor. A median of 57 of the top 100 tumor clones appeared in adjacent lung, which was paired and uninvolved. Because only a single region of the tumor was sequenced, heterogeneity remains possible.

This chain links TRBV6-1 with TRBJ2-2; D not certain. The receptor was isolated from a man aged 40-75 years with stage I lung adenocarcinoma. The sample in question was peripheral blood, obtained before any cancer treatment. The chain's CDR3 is CASSEVYPGELFF. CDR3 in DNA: TGTGCCAGCAGTGAAGTGTATCCCGGGGAGCTGTTTTTT.